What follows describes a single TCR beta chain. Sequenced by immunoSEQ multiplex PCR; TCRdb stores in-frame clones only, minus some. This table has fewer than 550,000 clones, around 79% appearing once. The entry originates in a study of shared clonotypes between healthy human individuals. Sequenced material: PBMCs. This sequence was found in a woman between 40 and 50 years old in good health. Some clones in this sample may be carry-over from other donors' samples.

In DNA, the CDR3 is TGTGCCAGCAGTATGGCACGTGGGGGAGATACGCAGTATTTT. Protein: CASSMARGGDTQYF. V gene TRBV28 combines with J gene TRBJ2-3; D might be TRBD1 or TRBD2, each matching 5 bases. Trimming cost V 5 bases and J 5 bases, with 14 bases left between them. Germline V gene data show CDR1 as MDHEN and CDR2 as SYDVKM. The CDR3 loop spans 14 amino acids.